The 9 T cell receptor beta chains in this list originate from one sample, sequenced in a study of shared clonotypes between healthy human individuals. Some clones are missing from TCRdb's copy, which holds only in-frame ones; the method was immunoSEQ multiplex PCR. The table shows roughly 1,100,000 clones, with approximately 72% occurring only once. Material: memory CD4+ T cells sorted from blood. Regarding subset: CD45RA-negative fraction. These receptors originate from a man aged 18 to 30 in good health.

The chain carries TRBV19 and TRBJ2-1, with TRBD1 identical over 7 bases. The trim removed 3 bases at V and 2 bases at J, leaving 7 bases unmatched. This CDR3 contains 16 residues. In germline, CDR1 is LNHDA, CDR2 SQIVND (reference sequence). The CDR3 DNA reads TGTGCCAGTAGTATGAAACAGGGGTCCACCTACAATGAGCAGTTCTTC. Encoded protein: CASSMKQGSTYNEQFF.

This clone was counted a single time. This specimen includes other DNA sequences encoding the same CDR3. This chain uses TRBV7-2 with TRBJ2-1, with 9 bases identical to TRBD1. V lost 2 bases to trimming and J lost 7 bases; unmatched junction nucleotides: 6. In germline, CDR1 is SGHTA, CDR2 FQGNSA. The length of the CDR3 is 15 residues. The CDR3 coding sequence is TGTGCCAGCAGCTTAAGGGGACAGGGCACGAATGAGCAGTTCTTC. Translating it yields CASSLRGQGTNEQFF.

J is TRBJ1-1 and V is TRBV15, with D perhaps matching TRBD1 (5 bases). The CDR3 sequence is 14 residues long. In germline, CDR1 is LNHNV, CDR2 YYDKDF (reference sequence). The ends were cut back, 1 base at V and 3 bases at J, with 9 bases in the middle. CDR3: CATSRVQGDTEAFF. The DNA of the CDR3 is TGTGCCACCAGCAGAGTTCAGGGTGACACTGAAGCTTTCTTT.

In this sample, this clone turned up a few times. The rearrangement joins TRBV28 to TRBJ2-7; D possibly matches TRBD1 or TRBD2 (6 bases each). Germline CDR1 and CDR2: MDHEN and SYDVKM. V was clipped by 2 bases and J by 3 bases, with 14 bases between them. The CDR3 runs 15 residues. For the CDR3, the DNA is TGTGCCAGCAGTTTAAGGGGGGCGTTTAGCTACGAGCAGTACTTC. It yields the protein CASSLRGAFSYEQYF. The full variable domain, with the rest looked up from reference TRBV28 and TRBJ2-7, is DVKVTQSSRYLVKRTGEKVFLECVQDMDHENMFWYRQDPGLGLRLIYFSYDVKMKEKGDIPEGYSVSREKKERFSLILESASTNQTSMYLCASSLRGAFSYEQYFGPGTRLTVT.

The CDR3 loop is CASRRQGGFTETQYF. CDR3 in DNA: TGTGCCAGCAGGAGACAGGGGGGTTTTACGGAGACCCAGTACTTC. The rearrangement joins TRBV28 to TRBJ2-5; 9 nucleotides agree with TRBD1. This CDR3 has 15 amino acids. CDR1 is MDHEN and CDR2 is SYDVKM in the germline V gene. V gave up 6 bases and J gave up 5 bases; unmatched junction bases: 10.

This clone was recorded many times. The CDR3 coding sequence is TGCGCCAGCAGCTTCAAACAGCCCCAGCATTTT. Translated, it gives CASSFKQPQHF. The V gene is TRBV5-1, the J gene TRBJ1-5, with no clear D. V shed 2 bases and J shed 7 bases, with 4 bases lying between them. CDR1 is SGHRS and CDR2 is YFSETQ in the germline V gene. CDR3 length equals 11 residues.

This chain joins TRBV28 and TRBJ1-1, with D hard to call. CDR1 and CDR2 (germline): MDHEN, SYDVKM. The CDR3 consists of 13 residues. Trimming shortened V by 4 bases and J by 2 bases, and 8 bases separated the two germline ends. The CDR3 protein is CASSSPQNTEAFF. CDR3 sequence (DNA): TGTGCCAGCAGTTCCCCCCAAAACACTGAAGCTTTCTTT.

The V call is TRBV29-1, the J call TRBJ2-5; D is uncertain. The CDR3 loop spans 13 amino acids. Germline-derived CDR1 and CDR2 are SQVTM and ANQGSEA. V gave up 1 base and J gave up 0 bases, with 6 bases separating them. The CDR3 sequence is CSVEGRHQETQYF. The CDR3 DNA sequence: TGCAGCGTTGAAGGCAGGCACCAAGAGACCCAGTACTTC.

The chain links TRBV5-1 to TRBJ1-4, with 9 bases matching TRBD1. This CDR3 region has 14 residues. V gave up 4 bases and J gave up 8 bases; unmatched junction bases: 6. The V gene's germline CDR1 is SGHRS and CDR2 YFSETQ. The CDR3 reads CASSVGTGHEKLFF. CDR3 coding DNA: TGCGCCAGCAGCGTGGGGACAGGGCACGAAAAACTGTTTTTT.